A selection of T cell receptor beta chains follows, all from one sample in a study of T cells after somatic rescue of genetic block. Generated by immunoSEQ multiplex PCR, the TCRdb table keeps only in-frame clones and is missing some. The sample has 67,000 or so clones; approximately 90% are singletons. The sequencing input was peripheral blood mononuclear cells (PBMCs). Source of these receptors: a man in his thirties or forties. CDR3s include the opening cysteine and the closing phenylalanine or tryptophan. D genes are given only for firm matches. Clone sizes are given selectively: once, few, many, or a class where the clone is expanded.

D	V	J	size	DNA	CDR3
TRBD1	TRBV9	TRBJ1-2	.	TGTGCCAGCAGTGAGGGGCAGGGGGCGGCCTATGGCTACACCTTC	CASSEGQGAAYGYTF
.	TRBV19	TRBJ1-1	few	TGTGCCAGTAGGGGTTATTTTGAAGCTTTCTTT	CASRGYFEAFF
.	TRBV11-2	TRBJ1-4	.	TGTGCCAGCAGCCGGGGCACACTAGGGGAAAAACTGTTTTTT	CASSRGTLGEKLFF
TRBD2	TRBV5-6	TRBJ2-3	.	TGTGCCAGCAGCTTGGAACGACTAGCGGGCCTCACAGATACGCAGTATTTT	CASSLERLAGLTDTQYF
TRBD1	TRBV19	TRBJ2-7	.	TGTGCCAGTAGTATATCCACAGGGGGCGCGTACGAGCAGTACTTC	CASSISTGGAYEQYF
.	TRBV7-2	TRBJ2-5	.	TGTGCCAGCAGCTTAGCCGGGCTTAGGGAGACCCAGTACTTC	CASSLAGLRETQYF
.	TRBV5-1	TRBJ1-2	.	TGCGCCAGCAGCTTGGGACACAGTGGCCTGGACTATGGCTACACCTTC	CASSLGHSGLDYGYTF
.	TRBV19	TRBJ1-2	.	TGTGCCAGTAGCCTCAGGGGCGTTAAATCGTATGAAACTAACTATGGCTACACCTTC	CASSLRGVKSYETNYGYTF
TRBD1	TRBV4-2	TRBJ2-2	.	TGTGCCAGCAGCCCGCGACAGGGGCCCGGGGAGCTGTTTTTT	CASSPRQGPGELFF
.	TRBV2	TRBJ1-5	.	TGTGCCAGCAGCCCAAACTCTCCAGATGTTCAGCCCCAGCATTTT	CASSPNSPDVQPQHF
.	TRBV9	TRBJ1-5	few	TGTGCCAGCAGCGTAGGGGGGGCAGAGATCCAGCCCCAGCATTTT	CASSVGGAEIQPQHF
.	TRBV7-6	TRBJ2-7	.	TGTGCCAGCAGCCCCCTTGGACAGACCATCTACGAGCAGTACTTC	CASSPLGQTIYEQYF
TRBD1	TRBV7-2	TRBJ2-2	once	TGTGCCAGCAGCACACCCGCCGGGACAGGGTTGCGTACCGGGGAGCTGTTTTTT	CASSTPAGTGLRTGELFF
TRBD1	TRBV18	TRBJ1-1	.	TGTGCCAGCTCACTGACAGGGAGTGTGGTTGAAGCTTTCTTT	CASSLTGSVVEAFF
.	TRBV12-2	TRBJ2-5	.	TGTGCAAGTCGCCGAAGGGAGGGGGCAGCAGCTAGCGGGAGTTTGGAGACCCAGTACTTC	CASRRREGAAASGSLETQYF
.	TRBV19	TRBJ1-5	.	TGTGCCAGTAGTATGGCTAGGCAGCCCCAGCATTTT	CASSMARQPQHF
.	TRBV9	TRBJ2-3	.	TGTGCCAGCAGCGTACTGGCAACGGGAGATACGCAGTATTTT	CASSVLATGDTQYF
TRBD2	TRBV10-2	TRBJ2-3	.	TGCGCCACCCTCTCCCTTAGCGGGGGGATAACAGATACGCAGTATTTT	CATLSLSGGITDTQYF
.	TRBV27	TRBJ2-1	.	TGTGCCAGCAGTCCCCCGGTGGGTGAGCAGTTCTTC	CASSPPVGEQFF
TRBD2	TRBV4-2	TRBJ2-3	.	TGTGCCAGCAGCCCATGGGGACTAGCGCTTAGAGGGAGGACAGATACGCAGTATTTT	CASSPWGLALRGRTDTQYF
TRBD2	TRBV7-8	TRBJ2-5	.	TGTGCCAGCAGCCCGGAGAGCGGGGGCCTGGAGACCCAGTACTTC	CASSPESGGLETQYF
TRBD2	TRBV2	TRBJ2-7	.	TGTGCCAGCTCCCCAGCGGGGGGATACGAGCAGTACTTC	CASSPAGGYEQYF
TRBD1	TRBV5-6	TRBJ2-5	.	TGTGCCAGCAGCACCGGGACAGGGGAGGGAGAGACCCAGTACTTC	CASSTGTGEGETQYF
TRBD1	TRBV18	TRBJ1-1	.	TGTGCCAGCTCAACTATGGACAGGGGAGGGACTGAAGCTTTCTTT	CASSTMDRGGTEAFF
TRBD1	TRBV5-1	TRBJ2-1	.	TGCGCCAGCAGCAAATCCGGGGGACAGGTTGATGAGCAGTTCTTC	CASSKSGGQVDEQFF
TRBD2	TRBV30	TRBJ2-5	.	TGTGCCTGGGGTCCCCCCGGTGCAGCGGGGGAAGAGACCCAGTACTTC	CAWGPPGAAGEETQYF
.	TRBV7-2	TRBJ1-1	.	TGTGCCAGCAGCTTAAGCCGTGGGGCAGTTGAAGCTTTCTTT	CASSLSRGAVEAFF
.	TRBV5-8	TRBJ2-1	.	TGTGCCAGCAACCGCGGGGGCAGTTACAATGAGCAGTTCTTC	CASNRGGSYNEQFF
.	TRBV12-5	TRBJ2-7	once	TGTGCTAGTGGTTTGGGAGGGGGCTCCTACGAGCAGTACTTC	CASGLGGGSYEQYF
.	TRBV20-1	TRBJ1-1	.	TGCAGTGCTAGAGGGAACACTGAAGCTTTCTTT	CSARGNTEAFF
.	TRBV5-6	TRBJ2-7	.	TGTGCCAGCAGCGGCGGGCCCCCCTACGAGCAGTACTTC	CASSGGPPYEQYF
TRBD1	TRBV7-6	TRBJ2-3	.	TGTGCCAGCTCACACGCAGGGGGCTTTATCACAGATACGCAGTATTTT	CASSHAGGFITDTQYF
TRBD1	TRBV6-5	TRBJ1-4	.	TGTGCCAGCAGCGGACAGGGGGACGACGAAAAACTGTTTTTT	CASSGQGDDEKLFF
TRBD1	TRBV5-1	TRBJ2-5	.	TGCGCCAGCAGCCGTACCGCCGGGACAGGGGACCAAGAGACCCAGTACTTC	CASSRTAGTGDQETQYF
.	TRBV19	TRBJ2-7	.	TGTGCCAGTAGTATCATCCTTACAGGGCCCTACGAGCAGTACTTC	CASSIILTGPYEQYF
TRBD2	TRBV4-1	TRBJ2-3	.	TGCGCCAGCAGCTTTCCTAGCCCGACTAGCGGGAGGGACCTTAGCACAGATACGCAGTATTTT	CASSFPSPTSGRDLSTDTQYF
.	TRBV6-1	TRBJ1-3	.	TGTGCCAGCAGTGTAACGGATGGATACTCTGGAAACACCATATATTTT	CASSVTDGYSGNTIYF
.	TRBV7-9	TRBJ1-3	.	TGTGCCAGCAGCTTAGGATTCAGCTCTGGAAACACCATATATTTT	CASSLGFSSGNTIYF
.	TRBV11-3	TRBJ2-1	.	TGTGCCAGCAGCAACCAGGGCAATGAGCAGTTCTTC	CASSNQGNEQFF
.	TRBV27	TRBJ2-1	once	TGTGCCAGCAGTTGGGACCAACTCAATGAGCAGTTCTTC	CASSWDQLNEQFF
.	TRBV18	TRBJ2-7	.	TGTGCCAGCTCAACAGGGCACGGATACGAGCAGTACTTC	CASSTGHGYEQYF